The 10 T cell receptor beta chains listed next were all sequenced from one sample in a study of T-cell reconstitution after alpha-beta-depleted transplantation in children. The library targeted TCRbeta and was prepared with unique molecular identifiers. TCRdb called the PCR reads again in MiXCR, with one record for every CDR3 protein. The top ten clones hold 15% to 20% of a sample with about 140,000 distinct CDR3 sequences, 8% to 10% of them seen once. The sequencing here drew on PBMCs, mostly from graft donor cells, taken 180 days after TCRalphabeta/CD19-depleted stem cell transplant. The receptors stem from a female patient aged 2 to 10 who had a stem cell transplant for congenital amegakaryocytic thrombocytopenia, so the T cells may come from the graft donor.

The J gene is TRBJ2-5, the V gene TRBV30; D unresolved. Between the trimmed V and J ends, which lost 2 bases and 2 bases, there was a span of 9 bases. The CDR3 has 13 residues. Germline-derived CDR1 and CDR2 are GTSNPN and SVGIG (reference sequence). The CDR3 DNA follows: TGTGCCTGGAGTCGGACCGAACAAGAGACCCAGTACTTC. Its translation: CAWSRTEQETQYF.

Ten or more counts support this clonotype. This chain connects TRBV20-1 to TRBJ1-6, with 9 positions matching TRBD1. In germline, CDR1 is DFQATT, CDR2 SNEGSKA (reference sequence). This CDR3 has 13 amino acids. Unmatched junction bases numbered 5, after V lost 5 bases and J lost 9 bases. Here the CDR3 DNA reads TGCAGTGCTTTCGGGACAGGGAGTTCACCCCTCCACTTT. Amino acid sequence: CSAFGTGSSPLHF.

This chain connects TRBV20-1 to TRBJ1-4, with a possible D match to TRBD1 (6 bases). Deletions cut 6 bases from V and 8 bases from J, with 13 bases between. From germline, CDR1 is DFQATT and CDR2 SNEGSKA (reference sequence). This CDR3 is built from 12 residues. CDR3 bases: TGCAGTGCCAGGGGACCACCAGAAAAACTGTTTTTT. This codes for CSARGPPEKLFF.

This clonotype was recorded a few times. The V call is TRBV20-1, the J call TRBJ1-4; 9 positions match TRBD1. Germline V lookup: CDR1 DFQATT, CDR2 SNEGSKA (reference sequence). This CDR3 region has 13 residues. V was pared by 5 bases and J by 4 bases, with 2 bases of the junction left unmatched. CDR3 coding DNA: TGCAGTGCTGGACAGGGGAATAATGAAAAACTGTTTTTT. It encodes CSAGQGNNEKLFF.

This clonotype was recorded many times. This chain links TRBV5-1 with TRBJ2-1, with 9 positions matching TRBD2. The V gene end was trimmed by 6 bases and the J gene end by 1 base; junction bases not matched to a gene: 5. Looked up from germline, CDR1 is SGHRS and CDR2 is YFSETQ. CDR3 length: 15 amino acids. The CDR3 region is CASTSAGGSYNEQFF. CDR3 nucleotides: TGCGCCAGCACATCAGCGGGGGGATCCTACAATGAGCAGTTCTTC.

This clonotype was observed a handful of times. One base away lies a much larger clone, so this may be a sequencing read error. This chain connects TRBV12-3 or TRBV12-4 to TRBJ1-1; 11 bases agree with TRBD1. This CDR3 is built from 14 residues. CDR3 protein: CASSSRTGGFETFF. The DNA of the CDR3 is TGTGCCAGCAGTTCCCGGACAGGGGGCTTTGAAACTTTCTTT.

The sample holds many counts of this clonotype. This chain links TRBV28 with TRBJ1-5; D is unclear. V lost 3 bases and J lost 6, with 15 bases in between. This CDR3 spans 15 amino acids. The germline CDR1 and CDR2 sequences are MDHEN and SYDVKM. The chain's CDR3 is CASSFFWRFGQPQHF. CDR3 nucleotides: TGTGCCAGCAGTTTTTTTTGGAGGTTCGGTCAGCCCCAGCATTTT.

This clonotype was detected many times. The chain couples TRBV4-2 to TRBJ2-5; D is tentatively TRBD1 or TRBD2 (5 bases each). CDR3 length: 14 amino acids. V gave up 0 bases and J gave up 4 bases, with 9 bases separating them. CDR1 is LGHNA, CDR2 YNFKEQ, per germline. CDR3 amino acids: CASSQEWGLETQYF. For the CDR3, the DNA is TGTGCCAGCAGCCAAGAGTGGGGGTTAGAGACCCAGTACTTC.

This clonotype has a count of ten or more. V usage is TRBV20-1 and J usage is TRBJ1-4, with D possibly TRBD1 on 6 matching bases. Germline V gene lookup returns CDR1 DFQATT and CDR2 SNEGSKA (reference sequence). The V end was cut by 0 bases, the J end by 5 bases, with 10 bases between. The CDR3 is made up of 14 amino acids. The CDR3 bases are TGCAGTGCTAGAGATCTTACAGGGAATGAAAAACTGTTTTTT. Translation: CSARDLTGNEKLFF.

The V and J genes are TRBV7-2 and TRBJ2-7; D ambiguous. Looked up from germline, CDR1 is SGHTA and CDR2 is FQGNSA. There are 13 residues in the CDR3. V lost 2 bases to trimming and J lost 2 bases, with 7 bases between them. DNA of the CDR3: TGTGCCAGCAGCTTATCGTTTACCTACGAGCAGTACTTC. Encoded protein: CASSLSFTYEQYF.